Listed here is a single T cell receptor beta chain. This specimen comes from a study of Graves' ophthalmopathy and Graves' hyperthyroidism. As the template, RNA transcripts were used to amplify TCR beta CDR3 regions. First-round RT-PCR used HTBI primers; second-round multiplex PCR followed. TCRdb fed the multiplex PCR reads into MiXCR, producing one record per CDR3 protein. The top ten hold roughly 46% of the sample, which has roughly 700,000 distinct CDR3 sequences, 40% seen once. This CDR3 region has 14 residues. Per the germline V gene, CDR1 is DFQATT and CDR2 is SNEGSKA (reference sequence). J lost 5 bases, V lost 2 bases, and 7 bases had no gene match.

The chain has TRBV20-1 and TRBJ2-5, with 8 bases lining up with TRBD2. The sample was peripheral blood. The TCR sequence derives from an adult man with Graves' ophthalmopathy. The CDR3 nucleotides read TGCAGTGCTAGATGGCAAGCGGGAGATGAGACCCAGTACTTC. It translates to CSARWQAGDETQYF.